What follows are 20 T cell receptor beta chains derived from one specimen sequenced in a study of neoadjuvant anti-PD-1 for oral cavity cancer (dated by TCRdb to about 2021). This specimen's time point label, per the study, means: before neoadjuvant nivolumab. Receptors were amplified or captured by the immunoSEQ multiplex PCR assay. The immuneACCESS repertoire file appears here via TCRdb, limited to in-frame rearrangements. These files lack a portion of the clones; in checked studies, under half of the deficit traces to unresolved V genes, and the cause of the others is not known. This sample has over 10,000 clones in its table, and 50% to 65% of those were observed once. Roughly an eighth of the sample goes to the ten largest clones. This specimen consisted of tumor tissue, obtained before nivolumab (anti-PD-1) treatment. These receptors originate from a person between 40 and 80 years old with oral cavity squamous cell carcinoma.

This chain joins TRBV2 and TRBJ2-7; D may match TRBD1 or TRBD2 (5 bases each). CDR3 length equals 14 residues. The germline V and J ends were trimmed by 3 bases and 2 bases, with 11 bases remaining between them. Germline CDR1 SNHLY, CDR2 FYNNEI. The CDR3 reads CASSERGRAYEQYF. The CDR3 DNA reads TGTGCCAGCAGTGAGAGGGGAAGAGCCTACGAGCAGTACTTC.

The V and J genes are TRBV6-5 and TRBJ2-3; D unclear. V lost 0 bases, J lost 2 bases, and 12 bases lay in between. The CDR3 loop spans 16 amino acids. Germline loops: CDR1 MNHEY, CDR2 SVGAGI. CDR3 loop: CASSYSRGLPTDTQYF. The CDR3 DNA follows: TGTGCCAGCAGTTACTCGAGAGGCCTTCCCACAGATACGCAGTATTTT.

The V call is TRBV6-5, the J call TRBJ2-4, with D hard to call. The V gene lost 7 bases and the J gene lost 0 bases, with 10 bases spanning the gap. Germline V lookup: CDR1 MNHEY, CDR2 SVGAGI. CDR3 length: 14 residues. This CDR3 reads CASMSDQAKNIQYF. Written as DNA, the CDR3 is TGTGCCAGCATGTCGGACCAAGCCAAAAACATTCAGTACTTC.

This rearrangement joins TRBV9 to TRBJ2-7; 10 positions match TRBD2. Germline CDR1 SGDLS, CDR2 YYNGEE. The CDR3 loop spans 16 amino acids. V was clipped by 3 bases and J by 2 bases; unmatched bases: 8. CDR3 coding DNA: TGTGCCAGCAGCGCCTCCTCCGGGACTAGCGCCTACGAGCAGTACTTC. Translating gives CASSASSGTSAYEQYF.

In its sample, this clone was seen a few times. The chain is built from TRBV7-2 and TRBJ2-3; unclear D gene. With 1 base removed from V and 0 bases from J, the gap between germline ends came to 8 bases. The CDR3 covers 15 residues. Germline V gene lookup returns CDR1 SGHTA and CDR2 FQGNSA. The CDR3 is CASSLDARSTDTQYF. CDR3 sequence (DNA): TGTGCCAGCAGCTTAGATGCTAGGAGCACAGATACGCAGTATTTT.

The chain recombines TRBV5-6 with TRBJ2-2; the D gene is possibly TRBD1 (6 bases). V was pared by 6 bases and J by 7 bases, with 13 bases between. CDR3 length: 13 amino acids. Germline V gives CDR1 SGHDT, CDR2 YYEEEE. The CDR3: CASKKRGSGELFF. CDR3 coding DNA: TGTGCCAGCAAAAAGAGGGGGAGCGGGGAGCTGTTTTTT.

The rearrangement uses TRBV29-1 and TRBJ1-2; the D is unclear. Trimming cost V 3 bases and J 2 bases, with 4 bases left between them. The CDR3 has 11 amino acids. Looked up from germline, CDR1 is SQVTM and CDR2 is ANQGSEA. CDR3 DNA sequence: TGCAGCGTTGAGTTCAACTATGGCTACACCTTC. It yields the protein CSVEFNYGYTF.

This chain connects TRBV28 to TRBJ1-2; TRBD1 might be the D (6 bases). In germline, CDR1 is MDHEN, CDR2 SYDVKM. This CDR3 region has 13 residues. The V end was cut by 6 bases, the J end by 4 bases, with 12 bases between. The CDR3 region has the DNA TGTGCCAGCAGACAGGGAACCTTCTATGGCTACACCTTC. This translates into CASRQGTFYGYTF.

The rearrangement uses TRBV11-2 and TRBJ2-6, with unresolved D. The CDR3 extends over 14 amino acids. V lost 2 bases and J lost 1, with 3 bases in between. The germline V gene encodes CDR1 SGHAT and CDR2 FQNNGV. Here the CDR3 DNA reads TGTGCCAGCAGCTTACATTCTGGGGCCAACGTCCTGACTTTC. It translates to CASSLHSGANVLTF.

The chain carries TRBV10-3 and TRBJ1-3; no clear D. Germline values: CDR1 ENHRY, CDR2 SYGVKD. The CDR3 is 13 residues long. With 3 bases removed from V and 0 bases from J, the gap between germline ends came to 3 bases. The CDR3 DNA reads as TGTGCCATCAGTGACAGCTCTGGAAACACCATATATTTT. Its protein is CAISDSSGNTIYF.

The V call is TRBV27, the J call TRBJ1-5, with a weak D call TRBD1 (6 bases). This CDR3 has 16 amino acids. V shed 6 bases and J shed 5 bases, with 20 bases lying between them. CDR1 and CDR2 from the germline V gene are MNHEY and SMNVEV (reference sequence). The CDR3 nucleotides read TGTGCCAGCAGCCACGACAGGTACTTGACCTATCAGCCCCAGCATTTT. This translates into CASSHDRYLTYQPQHF.

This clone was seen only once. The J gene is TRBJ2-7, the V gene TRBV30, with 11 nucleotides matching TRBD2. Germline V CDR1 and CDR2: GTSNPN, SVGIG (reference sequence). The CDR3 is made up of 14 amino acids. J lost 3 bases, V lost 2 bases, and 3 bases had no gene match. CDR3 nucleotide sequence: TGTGCCTGGAGTTTGGGACTAGCGGTCTACGAGCAGTACTTC. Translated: CAWSLGLAVYEQYF.

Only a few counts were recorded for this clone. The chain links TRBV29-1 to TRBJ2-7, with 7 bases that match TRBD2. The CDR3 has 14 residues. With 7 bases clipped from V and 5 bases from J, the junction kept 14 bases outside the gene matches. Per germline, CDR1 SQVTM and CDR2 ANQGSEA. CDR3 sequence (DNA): TGCAGCGCCTCGCCGGGACTACCCTATCACGAGCAGTACTTC. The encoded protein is CSASPGLPYHEQYF.

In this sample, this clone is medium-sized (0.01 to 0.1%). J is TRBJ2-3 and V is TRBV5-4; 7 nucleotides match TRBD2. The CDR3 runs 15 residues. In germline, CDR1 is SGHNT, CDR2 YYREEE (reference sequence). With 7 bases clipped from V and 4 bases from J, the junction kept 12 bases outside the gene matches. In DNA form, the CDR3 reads TGTGCCAGCGGACGACGGGAGGACCGCGCAGATACGCAGTATTTT. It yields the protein CASGRREDRADTQYF.

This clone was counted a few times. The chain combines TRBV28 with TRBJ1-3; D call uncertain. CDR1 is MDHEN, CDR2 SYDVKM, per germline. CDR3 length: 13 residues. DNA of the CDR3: TGTGCTGGGCTTAACAGAGAAACGAACACCATATATTTT. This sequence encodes CAGLNRETNTIYF.

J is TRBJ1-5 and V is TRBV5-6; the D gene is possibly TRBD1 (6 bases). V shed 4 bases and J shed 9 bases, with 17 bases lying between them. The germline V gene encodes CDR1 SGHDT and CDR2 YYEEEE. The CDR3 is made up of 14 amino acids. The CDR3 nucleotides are TGTGCCAGCAGCCGCCGGGGGCTCATGGGGCCCCAGCATTTT. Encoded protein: CASSRRGLMGPQHF.

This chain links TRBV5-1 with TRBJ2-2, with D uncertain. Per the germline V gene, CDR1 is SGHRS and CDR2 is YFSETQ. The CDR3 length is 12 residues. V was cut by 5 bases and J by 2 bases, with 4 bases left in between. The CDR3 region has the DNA TGCGCCAGCAGGGAAAACACCGGGGAGCTGTTTTTT. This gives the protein CASRENTGELFF. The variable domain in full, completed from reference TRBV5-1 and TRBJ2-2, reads KAGVTQTPRYLIKTRGQQVTLSCSPISGHRSVSWYQQTPGQGLQFLFEYFSETQRNKGNFPGRFSGRQFSNSRSEMNVSTLELGDSALYLCASRENTGELFFGEGSRLTVL.

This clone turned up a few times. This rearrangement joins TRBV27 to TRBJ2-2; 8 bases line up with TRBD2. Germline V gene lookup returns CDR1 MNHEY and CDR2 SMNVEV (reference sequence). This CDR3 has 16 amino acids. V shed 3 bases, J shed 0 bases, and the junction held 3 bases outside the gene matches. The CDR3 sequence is CASSLLAGANTGELFF. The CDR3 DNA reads TGTGCCAGCAGTTTGCTAGCGGGTGCGAACACCGGGGAGCTGTTTTTT.

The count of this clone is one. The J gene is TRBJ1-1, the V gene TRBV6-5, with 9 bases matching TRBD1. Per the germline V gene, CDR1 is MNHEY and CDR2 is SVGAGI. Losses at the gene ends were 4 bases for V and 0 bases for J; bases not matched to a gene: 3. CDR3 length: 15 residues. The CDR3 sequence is CASSSRTGVNTEAFF. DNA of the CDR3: TGTGCCAGCAGTTCGCGGACAGGGGTGAACACTGAAGCTTTCTTT.

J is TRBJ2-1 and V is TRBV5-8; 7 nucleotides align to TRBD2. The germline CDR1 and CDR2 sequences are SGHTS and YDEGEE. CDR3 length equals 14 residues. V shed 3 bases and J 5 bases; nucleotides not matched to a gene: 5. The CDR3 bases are TGTGCCAGCAGCTCGGGACTAACTAACAATGAGCAGTTCTTC. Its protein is CASSSGLTNNEQFF.